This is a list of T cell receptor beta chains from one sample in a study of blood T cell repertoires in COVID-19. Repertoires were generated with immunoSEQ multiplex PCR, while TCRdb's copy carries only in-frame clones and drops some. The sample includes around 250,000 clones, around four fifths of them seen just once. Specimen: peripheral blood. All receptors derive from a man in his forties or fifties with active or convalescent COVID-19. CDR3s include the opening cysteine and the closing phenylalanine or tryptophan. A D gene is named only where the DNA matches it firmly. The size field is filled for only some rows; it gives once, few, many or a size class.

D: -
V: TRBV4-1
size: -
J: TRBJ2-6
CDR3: CASSQEGSGANVLTF
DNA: TGCGCCAGCAGCCAGGAGGGGTCTGGGGCCAACGTCCTGACTTTC

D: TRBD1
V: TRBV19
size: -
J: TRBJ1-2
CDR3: CACRHSGGGYGYTF
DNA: TGTGCCTGCCGACACTCAGGGGGAGGCTATGGCTACACCTTC

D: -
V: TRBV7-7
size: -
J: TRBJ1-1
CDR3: CASSLDRNTEAFF
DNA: TGTGCTAGCAGCTTAGACAGGAACACTGAAGCTTTCTTT

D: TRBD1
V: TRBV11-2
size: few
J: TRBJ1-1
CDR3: CASSYGQGLNTEAFF
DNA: TGTGCCAGCAGCTACGGACAGGGACTTAACACTGAAGCTTTCTTT

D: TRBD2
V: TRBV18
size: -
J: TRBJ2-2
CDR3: CASSPPAGGLNTGELFF
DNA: TGTGCCAGCTCACCGCCAGCGGGGGGCCTCAACACCGGGGAGCTGTTTTTT

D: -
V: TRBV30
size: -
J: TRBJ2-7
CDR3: CAWSVPRVRGYEQYF
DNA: TGTGCCTGGAGTGTACCGAGGGTTCGGGGTTACGAGCAGTACTTC

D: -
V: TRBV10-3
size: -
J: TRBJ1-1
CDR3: CAISDSLSTEAFF
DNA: TGTGCCATCAGTGATTCCTTGAGCACTGAAGCTTTCTTT

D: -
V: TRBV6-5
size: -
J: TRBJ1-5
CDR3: CASSQGGRNQPQHF
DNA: TGTGCCAGCAGTCAGGGAGGTCGGAATCAGCCCCAGCATTTT

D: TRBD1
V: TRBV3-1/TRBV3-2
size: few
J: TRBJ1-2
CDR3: CASSYGQGRGYTF
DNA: TGTGCCAGCAGCTACGGACAGGGTCGTGGCTACACCTTC

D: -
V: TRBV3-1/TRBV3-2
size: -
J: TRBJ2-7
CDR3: CASSLGTSSPEQYF
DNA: TGTGCCAGCAGCCTAGGGACTTCGTCCCCCGAGCAGTACTTC

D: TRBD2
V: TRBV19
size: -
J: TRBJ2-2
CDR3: CASTDLGRALAGELFF
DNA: TGTGCCAGTACTGATCTCGGGAGGGCCTTGGCCGGGGAGCTGTTTTTT